This paragraph reports one TCR beta chain. The sample belongs to a study of blood T cell repertoires in COVID-19. Study at large: Sites across the United States, Italy and Spain contributed samples from acute and convalescent COVID-19. T cells, B-cell-depleted T cells, or PBMCs provided the cDNA or gDNA that served as material.

CDR3 size: 11 residues. The germline V and J ends were trimmed by 4 bases and 6 bases, with 4 bases remaining between them. Germline V gives CDR1 MNHEY, CDR2 SVGAGI. Per the original methods: The assay estimated nucleated cells by amplifying reference gene primers. This table comes from immunoSEQ multiplex PCR, and its TCRdb copy is limited to in-frame clones, with some not included. The V and J calls and clone size were taken over from that table, and D and trimming were inferred from the DNA. The sample carries around 150,000 clones, about 72% recorded once. The clonotype comes from a man aged 55 to 70 who had recovered from COVID-19. Sequences were obtained from peripheral blood. The chain links TRBV6-5 to TRBJ1-3; D gene unclear. The CDR3 DNA follows: TGTGCCAGCAGTTCAGTAAACACCATATATTTT. Protein sequence: CASSSVNTIYF.